The 27 T cell receptor beta chains listed next were all sequenced from one sample in a study of T cells after yellow fever vaccination. Via MiXCR, TCRdb re-called the 5' RACE reads, giving one row per CDR3 protein. Here the sample spans approximately 550,000 distinct CDR3 sequences, approximately 13% being singletons. The source material was PBMCs, sampled on the day of the yellow fever booster vaccination. All receptors come from a man aged 25 to 45 who received the YFV17D yellow fever vaccine.

This clonotype has more than one count but fewer than ten. The J gene is TRBJ2-5, the V gene TRBV20-1; D gene ambiguous. V lost 5 bases and J 7 bases, leaving 11 bases between the germline ends. The CDR3 has 11 residues. The germline CDR1 and CDR2 sequences are DFQATT and SNEGSKA (reference sequence). As DNA, the CDR3 is TGCAGTGCTCCGAATTGGGGGACCCAGTACTTC. The encoded protein is CSAPNWGTQYF.

This clonotype was observed a few times. The gene calls are TRBV10-2 and TRBJ2-2; 10 bases are a match to TRBD2. V was pared by 6 bases and J by 7 bases, with 14 bases of the junction left unmatched. The germline V gene encodes CDR1 WSHSY and CDR2 SAAADI. CDR3 length: 17 residues. CDR3 in amino acids: CASSSLAGVRGGGELFF. DNA for the CDR3: TGCGCCAGCAGCAGTCTAGCGGGAGTTAGAGGCGGCGGGGAGCTGTTTTTT.

This clonotype was counted between two and nine times. The CDR3 spells CASSFKLAQVDEQFF. The DNA for the CDR3 is TGTGCCAGCAGTTTTAAGCTAGCCCAAGTCGATGAGCAGTTCTTC. This chain joins TRBV27 and TRBJ2-1; a weak D match, TRBD2 (5 bases). Trimming cost V 3 bases and J 8 bases, with 17 bases left between them. There are 15 residues in the CDR3. The germline CDR1 and CDR2 sequences are MNHEY and SMNVEV (reference sequence).

In its sample, this clonotype was seen a few times. This rearrangement joins TRBV4-3 to TRBJ2-5, with D possibly being TRBD1 or TRBD2 (5 bases each). There are 14 residues in the CDR3. Germline V gene sequence: CDR1 LGHNA, CDR2 YSLEER. V was trimmed by 3 bases and J by 1 base, leaving 9 bases between them. The CDR3 DNA reads as TGCGCCAGCAGCCATGTGAGGGGCCAAGAGACCCAGTACTTC. Translation: CASSHVRGQETQYF.

There are a few counts of this clonotype. The chain uses TRBV20-1 and TRBJ2-1; 9 bases match TRBD2. Trimming took 3 bases from V and 5 from J; bases not matched to a gene: 8. Germline V lookup: CDR1 DFQATT, CDR2 SNEGSKA (reference sequence). The CDR3 contains 15 residues. The CDR3 region is CSASHHRGRDNEQFF. DNA for the CDR3: TGCAGTGCTAGTCACCACCGCGGGAGGGACAATGAGCAGTTCTTC.

In its sample, this clonotype was seen a few times. J is TRBJ2-4 and V is TRBV24-1; 9 bases fit TRBD1. The CDR3 contains 13 residues. CDR1 and CDR2 from the germline V gene are KGHDR and SFDVKD. Trimming at V came to 7 bases and at J to 9 bases, leaving 6 bases not matched to a gene. CDR3 residues: CATSGGTGSIQYF. The CDR3 DNA reads TGTGCCACCAGCGGCGGGACAGGGTCCATTCAGTACTTC.

V usage is TRBV30 and J usage is TRBJ1-2, with D maybe TRBD1 (5 bases). Germline CDR1 is GTSNPN and CDR2 is SVGIG (reference sequence). There are 13 residues in the CDR3. Between the trimmed V and J ends, which lost 4 bases and 5 bases, there was a span of 14 bases. The CDR3 DNA reads TGTGCCTGGACCCCTGGGGGGGGGTATGGCTACACCTTC. Translated, it gives CAWTPGGGYGYTF.

This clonotype was found a few times. The chain joins TRBV29-1 to TRBJ2-7; TRBD1 agrees at 9 bases. J lost 7 bases, V lost 7 bases, and 11 bases had no gene match. The CDR3 totals 13 residues. Germline V gene data show CDR1 as SQVTM and CDR2 as ANQGSEA. DNA for the CDR3: TGCAGCGCCTCGGGACAGGGACTTCTGGAGCAGTACTTC. Protein product: CSASGQGLLEQYF.

This clonotype was observed at least ten times. V is TRBV12-3 or TRBV12-4 and J is TRBJ2-5; tentatively, D is TRBD1 (6 bases). The CDR3 sequence is 13 residues long. Trimming left V 5 bases short and J 5 bases short, with 12 bases between. The CDR3 coding sequence is TGTGCCAGCAGTCAACAGGGCTTGGAGACCCAGTACTTC. Amino acids: CASSQQGLETQYF.

The chain recombines TRBV11-2 with TRBJ2-7; D tentatively reads TRBD1 or TRBD2 (7 bases each). Trimming removed 3 bases at V and 6 bases at J, with 15 bases between. In germline, CDR1 is SGHAT, CDR2 FQNNGV. The CDR3 is made up of 14 amino acids. In DNA, the CDR3 is TGTGCCAGCAGCTTTCAGGGGGGGGCTGTCGAGCAGTACTTC. It is translated as CASSFQGGAVEQYF.

The chain uses TRBV18 and TRBJ2-3; 9 bases fit TRBD2. In germline, CDR1 is KGHSH, CDR2 LQKENI. This CDR3 comprises 16 residues. V lost 3 bases and J lost 3; bases outside the gene matches: 7. The CDR3 coding sequence is TGTGCCAGCTCACCCGTTAGCGGGGGACCGACAGATACGCAGTATTTT. Its protein is CASSPVSGGPTDTQYF.

The chain carries TRBV7-9 and TRBJ2-7; 9 nucleotides line up with TRBD2. V lost 3 bases, J lost 6 bases, and 6 bases stayed unmatched. The CDR3 sequence is 14 residues long. Germline CDR1 is SEHNR and CDR2 is FQNEAQ (reference sequence). The CDR3 region is CASSFSGREAEQYF. The CDR3 bases are TGTGCCAGCAGCTTTAGCGGGAGAGAGGCCGAGCAGTACTTC.

This clonotype was detected only a few times. The chain employs TRBV12-3 or TRBV12-4 and TRBJ2-1; D gene unclear. V lost 10 bases and J lost 7, with 11 bases in between. The CDR3 consists of 11 residues. DNA of the CDR3: TGTGCCACCCGCCGGGTGAATGAGCAGTTCTTC. This sequence encodes CATRRVNEQFF.

This clonotype appeared a few times. In nucleotides, the CDR3 is TGTGCCAGCAGAGAACTAGTGAACACTGAAGCTTTCTTT. Translated, it gives CASRELVNTEAFF. The V gene is TRBV6-2 or TRBV6-3, the J gene TRBJ1-1; unclear D gene. Trimming took off 6 bases at V and 0 bases at J, with 8 bases between the two ends. In germline, CDR1 is MNHEY, CDR2 SVGEGT. The CDR3 is 13 residues long.

This chain links TRBV27 with TRBJ2-5; 8 bases agree with TRBD1. Germline values: CDR1 MNHEY, CDR2 SMNVEV (reference sequence). The V and J ends lost 2 bases and 5 bases, in that order; junction bases with no gene match: 13. The CDR3 has 17 residues. CDR3 in DNA: TGTGCCAGCAGTTTACGGTTAGGACAGGGCGTCCCGGAGACCCAGTACTTC. Translating it yields CASSLRLGQGVPETQYF.

The chain couples TRBV5-8 to TRBJ2-4, with D unresolved. CDR3 length equals 14 residues. Germline V CDR1 and CDR2: SGHTS, YDEGEE. The ends were cut back, 1 base at V and 8 bases at J, with 13 bases in the middle. The CDR3 protein is CASSLKGRWDIQYF. DNA of the CDR3: TGTGCCAGCAGCTTGAAGGGAAGGTGGGACATTCAGTACTTC.

The CDR3 nucleotides are TGCGCCAGCAGCTTGGCGGGGGGGAATGAAAAACTGTTTTTT. Its translation is CASSLAGGNEKLFF. The chain couples TRBV5-1 to TRBJ1-4; perhaps TRBD1 as D (5 bases). V was pared by 0 bases and J by 5 bases, with 8 bases between. This CDR3 spans 14 amino acids. The germline V gene has CDR1 SGHRS and CDR2 YFSETQ.

The rearrangement uses TRBV7-2 and TRBJ2-3, with D uncertain. The CDR3 length is 15 residues. The germline V gene encodes CDR1 SGHTA and CDR2 FQGNSA. The V end lost 1 base, the J end lost 2 bases, and 10 bases lay between the germline ends. For the CDR3, the DNA is TGTGCCAGCAGCTTAGTATTCGCGATCACAGATACGCAGTATTTT. It yields the protein CASSLVFAITDTQYF.

This clonotype was seen a handful of times. V gene TRBV7-9 combines with J gene TRBJ2-1; 8 bases agree with TRBD2. CDR1 and CDR2 (germline): SEHNR, FQNEAQ (reference sequence). Trimming cost V 3 bases and J 10 bases; bases outside gene matches: 8. The CDR3 is made up of 14 amino acids. CDR3 sequence (DNA): TGTGCCAGCAGCTTCTTAGCGGGGTGGTCGGAGCAGTTCTTC. This gives the protein CASSFLAGWSEQFF. The full variable domain, rest sourced from reference TRBV7-9 and TRBJ2-1, is DTGVSQNPRHKITKRGQNVTFRCDPISEHNRLYWYRQTLGQGPEFLTYFQNEAQLEKSRLLSDRFSAERPKGSFSTLEIQRTEQGDSAMYLCASSFLAGWSEQFFGPGTRLTVL.

This clonotype was detected a few times. The gene calls are TRBV19 and TRBJ2-7, with 11 bases matching TRBD2. Losses at the gene ends were 7 bases for V and 7 bases for J; bases not matched to a gene: 9. Germline V gene lookup returns CDR1 LNHDA and CDR2 SQIVND (reference sequence). The CDR3 is made up of 14 amino acids. In DNA form, the CDR3 reads TGTGCCAGTACCACGACTAGCGGGGCGGGAGAGCAGTACTTC. Its protein is CASTTTSGAGEQYF. The full variable domain, in which reference TRBV19 and TRBJ2-7 provide the parts outside the CDR3, is DGGITQSPKYLFRKEGQNVTLSCEQNLNHDAMYWYRQDPGQGLRLIYYSQIVNDFQKGDIAEGYSVSREKKESFPLTVTSAQKNPTAFYLCASTTTSGAGEQYFGPGTRLTVT.

The chain joins TRBV10-3 to TRBJ2-2; 7 nucleotides match TRBD2. Trimming cost V 3 bases and J 2 bases; bases outside gene matches: 12. Germline V gene lookup returns CDR1 ENHRY and CDR2 SYGVKD. CDR3 length: 18 residues. As DNA, the CDR3 is TGTGCCATCAGTGACTCGACGGCGGGAGCGAGTAACACCGGGGAGCTGTTTTTT. Translation: CAISDSTAGASNTGELFF.

The chain has TRBV7-9 and TRBJ2-7, with TRBD2 identical over 13 bases. Germline lookup yields CDR1 SEHNR and CDR2 FQNEAQ (reference sequence). CDR3 length equals 16 residues. Unmatched junction bases numbered 7, after V lost 3 bases and J lost 5 bases. The CDR3 loop reads CASSFPTSGREHEQYF. The CDR3 DNA sequence: TGTGCCAGCAGCTTCCCTACTAGCGGGAGGGAGCACGAGCAGTACTTC.

As for this clonotype: One end of the junction is discordant with germline, which a read error may explain. The V gene is TRBV7-9, the J gene TRBJ2-1; TRBD2 aligns across 7 bases. CDR1 and CDR2 (germline): SEHNR, FQNEAQ (reference sequence). The CDR3 sequence is 14 residues long. CDR3 in amino acids: CASSLAQASGEQFF. The CDR3 DNA sequence: TGTGCCAGCAGCCTAGCCCAAGCTAGCGGAGAGCAGTTCTTC.

This clonotype has a handful of counts. CDR3 bases: TGCGCCAGCAGCTTGGTCGGCAGGGGGACAAACACTGAAGCTTTCTTT. It specifies CASSLVGRGTNTEAFF. This rearrangement joins TRBV5-1 to TRBJ1-1, with TRBD1 matching 7 bases. The germline CDR1 and CDR2 sequences are SGHRS and YFSETQ. The CDR3 spans 16 residues. Losses at the gene ends were 0 bases for V and 2 bases for J; bases not matched to a gene: 7. The full variable domain, rest sourced from reference TRBV5-1 and TRBJ1-1, is KAGVTQTPRYLIKTRGQQVTLSCSPISGHRSVSWYQQTPGQGLQFLFEYFSETQRNKGNFPGRFSGRQFSNSRSEMNVSTLELGDSALYLCASSLVGRGTNTEAFFGQGTRLTVV.

This clonotype has a handful of counts. V usage is TRBV27 and J usage is TRBJ2-1, with 7 bases matching TRBD1. Germline V gives CDR1 MNHEY, CDR2 SMNVEV (reference sequence). J lost 14 bases, V lost 4 bases, and 8 bases had no gene match. The CDR3 consists of 12 residues. The CDR3 region is CASSSVDRTEFF. CDR3 nucleotides: TGTGCCAGCAGTTCCGTGGACAGGACGGAGTTCTTC.

In this sample, this clonotype turned up a few times. The genes are TRBV7-2 and TRBJ2-7; TRBD1 matches at 8 bases. The trim removed 5 bases at V and 2 bases at J, leaving 5 bases unmatched. The germline V gene has CDR1 SGHTA and CDR2 FQGNSA. CDR3 length equals 14 residues. CDR3 in DNA: TGTGCCAGCAGCCGGACAGGGATTACCTACGAGCAGTACTTC. As protein: CASSRTGITYEQYF.

The chain is built from TRBV7-2 and TRBJ1-6; the D gene is possibly TRBD1 (6 bases). The germline V gene has CDR1 SGHTA and CDR2 FQGNSA. Deletions cut 6 bases from V and 10 bases from J, with 16 bases between. This CDR3 is built from 14 residues. The CDR3 is CASRPGTTGSPLHF. CDR3 nucleotides: TGTGCCAGCAGGCCCGGGACAACAGGATCACCCCTCCACTTT.